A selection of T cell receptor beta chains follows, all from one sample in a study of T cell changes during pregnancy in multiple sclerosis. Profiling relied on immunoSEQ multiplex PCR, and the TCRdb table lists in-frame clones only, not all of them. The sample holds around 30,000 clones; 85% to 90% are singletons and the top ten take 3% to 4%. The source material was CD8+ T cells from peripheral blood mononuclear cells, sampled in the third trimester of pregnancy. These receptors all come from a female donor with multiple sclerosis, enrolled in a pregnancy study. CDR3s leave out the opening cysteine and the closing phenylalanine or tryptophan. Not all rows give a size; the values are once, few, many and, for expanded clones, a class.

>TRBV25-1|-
ASSEFSYGELF
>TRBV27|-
ASSLEGDYRETQY
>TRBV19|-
ASSPTGDFNQPQH
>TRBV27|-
ASRVAGGYNEQF
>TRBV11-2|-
ASSLGQGVF
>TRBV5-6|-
ASSLGTEYNSPLH
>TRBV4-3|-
ASSQGGQMNTEAF
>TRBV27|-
ASSLSGVRKAF
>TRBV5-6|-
ASSSALAGQETQY
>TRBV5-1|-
ASSLTATYEQY
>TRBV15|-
ATSMGSGEEKLF
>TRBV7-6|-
ASSLGTGGRDTEAF
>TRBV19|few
ASSTGWTGPGELF
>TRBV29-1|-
SVALGGRDRASYEQY
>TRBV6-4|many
ASSEGGQGADEQF
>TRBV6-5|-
ASSYRSDRTDTQY